Listed below are T cell receptor beta chains from one sample, sequenced in a study of T-cell memory formation after mild COVID-19. A single record per CDR3 protein comes from TCRdb applying MiXCR to the 5' RACE reads. Of tens of thousands of distinct CDR3 sequences listed, over 12% are singletons. The source material was PBMCs or a T cell subset sorted from them (not recorded which). These receptors were collected from a man aged 18 to 29 who had mild COVID-19 (a few samples of this study predate the infection). Cell type and time point are not known. CDR3s include the opening cysteine and the closing phenylalanine or tryptophan. A D gene is named only where the DNA matches it firmly. Expanded clones get a size class; other rows say once, few or many, or leave the size out.

d_gene: TRBD2
abundance: NA
v_gene: TRBV12-5
j_gene: TRBJ2-2
CDR3nt: TGTGCTAGTGGTTTGGACGGGACTAGCGGGGGCCTTTACACCGGGGAGCTGTTTTTT
CDR3aa: CASGLDGTSGGLYTGELFF

d_gene: TRBD1
abundance: NA
v_gene: TRBV12-3/TRBV12-4
j_gene: TRBJ2-1
CDR3nt: TGTGCCAGCAGTTTAGAAGGGGGCGGACTTGAGCAGTTCTTC
CDR3aa: CASSLEGGGLEQFF

d_gene: NA
abundance: NA
v_gene: TRBV27
j_gene: TRBJ1-6
CDR3nt: TGTGCCAGCAGTCGAATCATTTCACCCCTCCACTTT
CDR3aa: CASSRIISPLHF

d_gene: NA
abundance: NA
v_gene: TRBV12-5
j_gene: TRBJ2-4
CDR3nt: TGTGCTAGTGGGACCGCGGATCTAGCCAAAAACATTCAGTACTTC
CDR3aa: CASGTADLAKNIQYF

d_gene: NA
abundance: few
v_gene: TRBV24-1
j_gene: TRBJ2-1
CDR3nt: TGTGCCACCAGTGATTTTAGCTATGAGCAGTTCTTC
CDR3aa: CATSDFSYEQFF

d_gene: NA
abundance: NA
v_gene: TRBV28
j_gene: TRBJ1-3
CDR3nt: TGTGCCAGCAGTCGGACGGGGCTGGGGAACACCATATATTTT
CDR3aa: CASSRTGLGNTIYF

d_gene: NA
abundance: NA
v_gene: TRBV30
j_gene: TRBJ2-1
CDR3nt: TGTGCCTACGCGGACGGCTACAATGAGCAGTTCTTC
CDR3aa: CAYADGYNEQFF

d_gene: NA
abundance: NA
v_gene: TRBV15
j_gene: TRBJ2-2
CDR3nt: TGTGCCACCAGAGATAGGACAAAGAACACCGGGGAGCTGTTTTTT
CDR3aa: CATRDRTKNTGELFF

d_gene: TRBD1
abundance: NA
v_gene: TRBV12-3/TRBV12-4
j_gene: TRBJ2-3
CDR3nt: TGTGCCAGCAGCGGAACAGGGGGCGGTGTTACGCAGTATTTT
CDR3aa: CASSGTGGGVTQYF

d_gene: TRBD1
abundance: few
v_gene: TRBV4-2
j_gene: TRBJ1-2
CDR3nt: TGTGCCAGCAGTCCGGACAGGGTTCATGGCTACACCTTC
CDR3aa: CASSPDRVHGYTF

d_gene: TRBD2
abundance: NA
v_gene: TRBV27
j_gene: TRBJ2-5
CDR3nt: TGTGCCAGCAGTTCTTGGCTAGCGGGGGCAGACCAAGAGACCCAGTACTTC
CDR3aa: CASSSWLAGADQETQYF

d_gene: TRBD1
abundance: NA
v_gene: TRBV28
j_gene: TRBJ1-5
CDR3nt: TGTGCCAGCAGAAGCAACCGGGACAGGGAAGATCAGCCCCAGCATTTT
CDR3aa: CASRSNRDREDQPQHF

d_gene: TRBD2
abundance: NA
v_gene: TRBV7-8
j_gene: TRBJ2-1
CDR3nt: TGTGCCAGCAGCTTAGGGCTAGCGGCTACCGAGCAGTTCTTC
CDR3aa: CASSLGLAATEQFF

d_gene: NA
abundance: NA
v_gene: TRBV6-6
j_gene: TRBJ1-1
CDR3nt: TGTGCCAGCAGTCACCGGACGGCGAACACTGAAGCTTTCTTT
CDR3aa: CASSHRTANTEAFF

d_gene: NA
abundance: NA
v_gene: TRBV10-2
j_gene: TRBJ1-1
CDR3nt: TGCGCCAGCAGTGAACCCAGGGGAACTGAAGCTTTCTTT
CDR3aa: CASSEPRGTEAFF

d_gene: TRBD1
abundance: NA
v_gene: TRBV12-3/TRBV12-4
j_gene: TRBJ1-4
CDR3nt: TGTGCCAGCAGTTCGAACCTACGGGACAGACCGCGAGTAGGGGAAAAACTGTTTTTT
CDR3aa: CASSSNLRDRPRVGEKLFF

d_gene: TRBD2
abundance: many
v_gene: TRBV6-4
j_gene: TRBJ2-3
CDR3nt: TGTGCCAGCAGTGCTAGCGGGGGGGATTCCACAGATACGCAGTATTTT
CDR3aa: CASSASGGDSTDTQYF

d_gene: NA
abundance: NA
v_gene: TRBV29-1
j_gene: TRBJ2-5
CDR3nt: TGCAGCGGGACGGATAGCCAAGAGACCCAGTACTTC
CDR3aa: CSGTDSQETQYF

d_gene: NA
abundance: many
v_gene: TRBV10-3
j_gene: TRBJ1-2
CDR3nt: TGTGCCGGATCGCCGGGGCGGGCCCACTATGGCTACACCTTC
CDR3aa: CAGSPGRAHYGYTF

d_gene: TRBD1
abundance: few
v_gene: TRBV4-2
j_gene: TRBJ2-7
CDR3nt: TGTGCCAGCAGCCAAGATCCAGGGGGACGTAGCTCCTACGAGCAGTACTTC
CDR3aa: CASSQDPGGRSSYEQYF

d_gene: NA
abundance: NA
v_gene: TRBV25-1
j_gene: TRBJ1-2
CDR3nt: TGTGCCAGCAGTACAGGGAACCCCTATGGCTACACCTTC
CDR3aa: CASSTGNPYGYTF

d_gene: NA
abundance: NA
v_gene: TRBV28
j_gene: TRBJ2-2
CDR3nt: TGTGCCAGCAGTTTGCTAGTCAGGGGCACCGGGGAGCTGTTTTTT
CDR3aa: CASSLLVRGTGELFF

d_gene: NA
abundance: once
v_gene: TRBV12-3/TRBV12-4
j_gene: TRBJ2-1
CDR3nt: TGTGCCAGCAGAACCGGGACAACCTACAATGAGCAGTTCTTC
CDR3aa: CASRTGTTYNEQFF

d_gene: NA
abundance: NA
v_gene: TRBV7-9
j_gene: TRBJ1-1
CDR3nt: TGTGCCAGCAGCTTAAGCCCCGCAGGACTGAACACTGAAGCTTTCTTT
CDR3aa: CASSLSPAGLNTEAFF

d_gene: NA
abundance: few
v_gene: TRBV5-4
j_gene: TRBJ2-1
CDR3nt: TGTGCCAGCAGCTTCGGCCCAGGGGTCAATGAGCAGTTCTTC
CDR3aa: CASSFGPGVNEQFF

d_gene: NA
abundance: few
v_gene: TRBV4-1
j_gene: TRBJ2-1
CDR3nt: TGCGCCAGCAGCCAGCATTTAGGGACAAACTCCTACAATGAGCAGTTCTTC
CDR3aa: CASSQHLGTNSYNEQFF

d_gene: TRBD2
abundance: many
v_gene: TRBV3-1
j_gene: TRBJ2-1
CDR3nt: TGTGCCAGCAGCCAAGTTGCCAGGCTAGCGGGGGGCAATGAGCAGTTCTTC
CDR3aa: CASSQVARLAGGNEQFF

d_gene: NA
abundance: few
v_gene: TRBV7-2
j_gene: TRBJ2-3
CDR3nt: TGTGCCAGCAGCCTCTCCACGGGGTGGACAGATACGCAGTATTTT
CDR3aa: CASSLSTGWTDTQYF

d_gene: TRBD1
abundance: NA
v_gene: TRBV5-1
j_gene: TRBJ2-3
CDR3nt: TGCGCCAGCAGCATGACAGGGCCCACAGATACGCAGTATTTT
CDR3aa: CASSMTGPTDTQYF

d_gene: TRBD1
abundance: few
v_gene: TRBV5-1
j_gene: TRBJ2-7
CDR3nt: TGCGCCAGCAGCCCCGGACAGGGTAGCTCCTACGAGCAGTACTTC
CDR3aa: CASSPGQGSSYEQYF

d_gene: NA
abundance: many
v_gene: TRBV5-1
j_gene: TRBJ2-3
CDR3nt: TGCGCCAGCAGCGAGGGTCTGGATACGCAGTATTTT
CDR3aa: CASSEGLDTQYF

d_gene: TRBD1
abundance: NA
v_gene: TRBV20-1
j_gene: TRBJ2-7
CDR3nt: TGCAGTGCGTGGACAGGCTACGAGCAGTACTTC
CDR3aa: CSAWTGYEQYF

d_gene: TRBD2
abundance: few
v_gene: TRBV4-3
j_gene: TRBJ2-3
CDR3nt: TGCGCCAGCAGCCAAGAGCCGAGTAGCGGGGGGAGCACAGATACGCAGTATTTT
CDR3aa: CASSQEPSSGGSTDTQYF

d_gene: NA
abundance: NA
v_gene: TRBV6-6
j_gene: TRBJ2-2
CDR3nt: TGTGCCAGCGCAGCCTCAGTAGGCGGGGAGCTGTTTTTT
CDR3aa: CASAASVGGELFF

d_gene: NA
abundance: NA
v_gene: TRBV6-6
j_gene: TRBJ2-5
CDR3nt: TGTGCCAGCAGTTACAGGGCGGAGACCCAGTACTTC
CDR3aa: CASSYRAETQYF

d_gene: NA
abundance: NA
v_gene: TRBV20-1
j_gene: TRBJ2-2
CDR3nt: TGCAGTGCTAGTGCACTCACGGGCACCGGGGAGCTGTTTTTT
CDR3aa: CSASALTGTGELFF

d_gene: NA
abundance: NA
v_gene: TRBV12-3/TRBV12-4
j_gene: TRBJ1-1
CDR3nt: TGTGCCAGCGCTGGCGCGAACACTGAAGCTTTCTTT
CDR3aa: CASAGANTEAFF

d_gene: NA
abundance: NA
v_gene: TRBV6-2/TRBV6-3
j_gene: TRBJ2-4
CDR3nt: TGTGCCAGCAGCCCGGATACAGGTCGTTTAGCCAAAAACATTCAGTACTTC
CDR3aa: CASSPDTGRLAKNIQYF

d_gene: NA
abundance: few
v_gene: TRBV5-6
j_gene: TRBJ1-4
CDR3nt: TGTGCCAGCAGCTTGGATGGGGCAGCGTATGAAAAACTGTTTTTT
CDR3aa: CASSLDGAAYEKLFF

d_gene: TRBD2
abundance: NA
v_gene: TRBV7-8
j_gene: TRBJ2-3
CDR3nt: TGTGCCAGCAGCTTTACTAGCGGGGGGCTGGATACGCAGTATTTT
CDR3aa: CASSFTSGGLDTQYF

d_gene: TRBD2
abundance: many
v_gene: TRBV4-3
j_gene: TRBJ2-5
CDR3nt: TGCGCCAGCAGCCAAGATGGCCTAGCGGGGAATGTAGAGACCCAGTACTTC
CDR3aa: CASSQDGLAGNVETQYF

d_gene: NA
abundance: NA
v_gene: TRBV19
j_gene: TRBJ2-2
CDR3nt: TGTGCCAGTAGTTTCGTCGGCAGATCGACCGGGGAGCTGTTTTTT
CDR3aa: CASSFVGRSTGELFF

d_gene: NA
abundance: few
v_gene: TRBV7-6
j_gene: TRBJ2-1
CDR3nt: TGTGCCAGCAGCCCCCCAGGGTTGTACAATGAGCAGTTCTTC
CDR3aa: CASSPPGLYNEQFF

d_gene: TRBD2
abundance: NA
v_gene: TRBV29-1
j_gene: TRBJ2-3
CDR3nt: TGCAGCCTTGGGCCTAGCGGCCGGGTAGATACGCAGTATTTT
CDR3aa: CSLGPSGRVDTQYF

d_gene: NA
abundance: NA
v_gene: TRBV7-8
j_gene: TRBJ2-3
CDR3nt: TGTGCCAGCAGCTTTACCGCCATAGCCACCGGGGGCACAGATACGCAGTATTTT
CDR3aa: CASSFTAIATGGTDTQYF

d_gene: NA
abundance: few
v_gene: TRBV6-5
j_gene: TRBJ1-1
CDR3nt: TGTGCCAGCGACCCAACAGGGTTGGGAACTGAAGCTTTCTTT
CDR3aa: CASDPTGLGTEAFF

d_gene: NA
abundance: NA
v_gene: TRBV10-3
j_gene: TRBJ2-5
CDR3nt: TGTGCCATCAGTGAGTCGGATCAGGGGAAGAAGGAAGAGACCCAGTACTTC
CDR3aa: CAISESDQGKKEETQYF

d_gene: TRBD1
abundance: many
v_gene: TRBV5-1
j_gene: TRBJ2-2
CDR3nt: TGCGCCAGCAGCTATGGGACAGGGCGTGCGAACACCGGGGAGCTGTTTTTT
CDR3aa: CASSYGTGRANTGELFF

d_gene: NA
abundance: few
v_gene: TRBV15
j_gene: TRBJ1-4
CDR3nt: TGTGCCACCAGCGAGGGACCCGTGATAGCTAATGAAAAACTGTTTTTT
CDR3aa: CATSEGPVIANEKLFF

d_gene: TRBD1
abundance: few
v_gene: TRBV4-2
j_gene: TRBJ2-1
CDR3nt: TGTGCCAGCAGCCAATCCGGGACAGGATTATACAATGAGCAGTTCTTC
CDR3aa: CASSQSGTGLYNEQFF

d_gene: TRBD1
abundance: many
v_gene: TRBV5-1
j_gene: TRBJ2-7
CDR3nt: TGCGCCAGCAGCAACAGACAGGGAGTGGAATACGAGCAGTACTTC
CDR3aa: CASSNRQGVEYEQYF